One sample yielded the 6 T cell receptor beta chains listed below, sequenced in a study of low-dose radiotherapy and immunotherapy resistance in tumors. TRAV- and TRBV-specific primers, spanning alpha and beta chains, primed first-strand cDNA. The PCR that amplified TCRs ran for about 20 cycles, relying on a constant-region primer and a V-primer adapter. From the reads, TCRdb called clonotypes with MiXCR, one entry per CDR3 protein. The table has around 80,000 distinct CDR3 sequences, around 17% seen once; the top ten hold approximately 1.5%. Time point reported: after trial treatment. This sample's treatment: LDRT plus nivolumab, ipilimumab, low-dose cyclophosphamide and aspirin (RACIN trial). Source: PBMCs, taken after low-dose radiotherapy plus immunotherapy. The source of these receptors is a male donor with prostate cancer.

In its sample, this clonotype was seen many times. The CDR3 loop is CASSQEGHPQETQYF. The CDR3 region has the DNA TGTGCCAGCAGCCAAGAAGGACACCCCCAAGAGACCCAGTACTTC. The chain links TRBV4-2 to TRBJ2-5, with D perhaps matching TRBD1 (5 bases). The CDR3 totals 15 residues. Trimming cost V 0 bases and J 1 base, with 9 bases left between them. Germline V CDR1 and CDR2: LGHNA, YNFKEQ.

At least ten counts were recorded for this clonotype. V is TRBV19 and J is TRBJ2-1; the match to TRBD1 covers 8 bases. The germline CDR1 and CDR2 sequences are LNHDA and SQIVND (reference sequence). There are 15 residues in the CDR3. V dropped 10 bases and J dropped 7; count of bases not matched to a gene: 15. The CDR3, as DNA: TGTGCCACTAGAACAGGGGGTAATGTGCAGAATGAGCAGTTCTTC. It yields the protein CATRTGGNVQNEQFF. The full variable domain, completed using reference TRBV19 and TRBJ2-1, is DGGITQSPKYLFRKEGQNVTLSCEQNLNHDAMYWYRQDPGQGLRLIYYSQIVNDFQKGDIAEGYSVSREKKESFPLTVTSAQKNPTAFYLCATRTGGNVQNEQFFGPGTRLTVL.

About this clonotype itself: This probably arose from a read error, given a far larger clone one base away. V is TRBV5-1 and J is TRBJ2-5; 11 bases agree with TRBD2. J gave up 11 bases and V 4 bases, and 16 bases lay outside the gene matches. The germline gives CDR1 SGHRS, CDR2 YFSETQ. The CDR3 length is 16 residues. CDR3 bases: TGCGCCAGCAGCCTAGCGGGAGGAATATCCTACAATGAGCAGTACTTC. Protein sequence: CASSLAGGISYNEQYF.

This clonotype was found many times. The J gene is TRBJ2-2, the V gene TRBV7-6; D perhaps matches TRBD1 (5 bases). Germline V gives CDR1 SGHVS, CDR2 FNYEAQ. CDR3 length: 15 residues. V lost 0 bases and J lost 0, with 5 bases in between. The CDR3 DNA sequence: TGTGCCAGCAGCTTAGCGGACACGAACACCGGGGAGCTGTTTTTT. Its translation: CASSLADTNTGELFF. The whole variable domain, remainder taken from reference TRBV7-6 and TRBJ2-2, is GAGVSQSPRYKVTKRGQDVALRCDPISGHVSLYWYRQALGQGPEFLTYFNYEAQQDKSGLPNDRFSAERPEGSISTLTIQRTEQRDSAMYRCASSLADTNTGELFFGEGSRLTVL.

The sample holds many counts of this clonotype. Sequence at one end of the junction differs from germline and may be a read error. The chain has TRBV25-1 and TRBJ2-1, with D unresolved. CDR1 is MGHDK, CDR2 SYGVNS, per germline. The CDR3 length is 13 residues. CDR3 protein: CASIEDANYEQFF. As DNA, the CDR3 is TGTGCCAGCATTGAAGATGCGAATTACGAGCAGTTCTTC.

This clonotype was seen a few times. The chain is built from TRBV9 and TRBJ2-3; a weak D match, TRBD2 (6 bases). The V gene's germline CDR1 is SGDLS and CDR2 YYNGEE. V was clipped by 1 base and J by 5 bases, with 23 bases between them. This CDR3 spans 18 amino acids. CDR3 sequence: CASSVSPSGGTYGDTQYF. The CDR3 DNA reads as TGTGCCAGCAGCGTATCCCCCTCAGGCGGGACCTATGGAGATACGCAGTATTTT. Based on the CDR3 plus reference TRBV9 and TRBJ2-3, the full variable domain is DSGVTQTPKHLITATGQRVTLRCSPRSGDLSVYWYQQSLDQGLQFLIQYYNGEERAKGNILERFSAQQFPDLHSELNLSSLELGDSALYFCASSVSPSGGTYGDTQYFGPGTRLTVL.